This T cell receptor (beta chain) stems from a study of blood T cell repertoires in COVID-19. Looking at the study overall: Acute and convalescent COVID-19 specimens originated in the United States, Italy and Spain. T cells, B-cell-depleted T cells, or PBMCs supplied cDNA or gDNA.

The germline CDR1 and CDR2 sequences are SGDLS and YYNGEE. CDR3 length: 16 amino acids. Germline trimming cut 0 bases from V and 5 bases from J; bases unmatched to any gene: 7. Authors' data handling: Using reference gene primer amplification, nucleated cell counts were estimated. Clones were sequenced by immunoSEQ multiplex PCR, and TCRdb holds only the in-frame ones, with some missing. V and J calls and clone size are given by that table; D and trimming were obtained from the DNA. The table lists roughly 92,000 clones, roughly 87% of them singletons. This clonotype was sampled from a woman of 80 years or more with acute or convalescent COVID-19. Source material: peripheral blood. This chain connects TRBV9 to TRBJ1-4; 7 bases map to TRBD1. This CDR3 reads CASSVASRGRNEKLFF. Written as DNA, the CDR3 is TGTGCCAGCAGCGTAGCAAGCAGGGGGAGAAATGAAAAACTGTTTTTT.